This T cell receptor (beta chain) is from a study of breast tumors, draining lymph nodes, adjacent tissues. Study outcomes and limitations: The data were judged consistent with most tumor T cells coming from lymph node and expanding in tumor. Data only fit, rather than demonstrated, lymph node origin of most tumor T cells. Compared with basal-like, luminal-like tumors shared significantly more repertoire with nontumor tissue. Tumor TCR diversity was below lymph nodes but above nontumor tissue.

One entry per CDR3 protein results from TCRdb running MiXCR on the multiplex PCR reads. The data hold 120,000 to 150,000 distinct CDR3 sequences, with approximately 30% observed a single time. V lost 5 bases, J lost 5 bases, and 15 bases lay in between. The CDR3 has 14 residues. The V gene's germline CDR1 is MNHEY and CDR2 SVGEGT. This clonotype was observed at least ten times. Its specificity is unknown. Samples came from axillary lymph nodes draining the breast cancer. The sample comprised axillary lymph node tissue. This chain connects TRBV6-2 or TRBV6-3 to TRBJ1-2; the D is unclear. The TCR sequence derives from a female donor with breast cancer. Some clones in this sample may be carry-over from other donors' samples. The chain's CDR3 is CASSQPIQRYGYTF. The CDR3 DNA reads TGTGCCAGCAGTCAACCGATCCAGCGATATGGCTACACCTTC.